This entry lists 30 T cell receptor beta chains sequenced from one sample in a study of shared clonotypes between healthy human individuals. CD8 cells regarded as naive lacked CD45RO, were positively chosen for CCR7, and omitted terminally differentiated effector memory CD45RA+ cells. Sequencing was performed with immunoSEQ multiplex PCR; in TCRdb, only in-frame clones are kept and a portion is missing. The data contain under 700,000 clones, 95% of them singletons. The sample comprised naive CD8+ T cells sorted from blood. The receptor set was obtained from a woman in her twenties or thirties in good health.

The chain carries TRBV7-9 and TRBJ2-1; perhaps TRBD2 as D (7 bases). Trimming stripped 5 bases from V and 10 bases from J, with 12 bases between. Germline V lookup: CDR1 SEHNR, CDR2 FQNEAQ (reference sequence). CDR3 length: 12 amino acids. The CDR3 nucleotides are TGTGCCAGCAGCGACGGGGGGCGAGAGCAGTTCTTC. This translates into CASSDGGREQFF.

The V call is TRBV9, the J call TRBJ2-1, with a possible D match to TRBD1 (5 bases). The CDR3 totals 12 residues. CDR1 SGDLS and CDR2 YYNGEE come from the germline V gene. V lost 5 bases and J lost 5, with 8 bases in between. This CDR3 is CASSAQDNEQFF. CDR3 coding DNA: TGTGCCAGCAGTGCACAGGACAATGAGCAGTTCTTC. The complete variable domain, with remaining parts taken from reference TRBV9 and TRBJ2-1, reads DSGVTQTPKHLITATGQRVTLRCSPRSGDLSVYWYQQSLDQGLQFLIQYYNGEERAKGNILERFSAQQFPDLHSELNLSSLELGDSALYFCASSAQDNEQFFGPGTRLTVL.

The chain recombines TRBV28 with TRBJ1-5, with a possible D match to TRBD1 (5 bases). This CDR3 is 15 amino acids long. Germline V lookup: CDR1 MDHEN, CDR2 SYDVKM. The V end lost 4 bases, the J end lost 0 bases, and 10 bases lay between the germline ends. CDR3 in amino acids: CASSWQGGSNQPQHF. The CDR3 DNA reads as TGTGCCAGCAGTTGGCAGGGCGGTAGCAATCAGCCCCAGCATTTT. The whole variable domain, remainder taken from reference TRBV28 and TRBJ1-5, is DVKVTQSSRYLVKRTGEKVFLECVQDMDHENMFWYRQDPGLGLRLIYFSYDVKMKEKGDIPEGYSVSREKKERFSLILESASTNQTSMYLCASSWQGGSNQPQHFGDGTRLSIL.

J is TRBJ2-1 and V is TRBV19, with unresolved D. CDR1 is LNHDA and CDR2 is SQIVND in the germline V gene (reference sequence). CDR3 length: 13 amino acids. V was trimmed by 10 bases and J by 0 bases, leaving 10 bases between them. The CDR3 coding sequence is TGTGCCACTCGACCGAGCTCCTACAATGAGCAGTTCTTC. Its protein product is CATRPSSYNEQFF. The full variable domain, with the rest looked up from reference TRBV19 and TRBJ2-1, is DGGITQSPKYLFRKEGQNVTLSCEQNLNHDAMYWYRQDPGQGLRLIYYSQIVNDFQKGDIAEGYSVSREKKESFPLTVTSAQKNPTAFYLCATRPSSYNEQFFGPGTRLTVL.

The chain uses TRBV30 and TRBJ1-1; no definite D call. The CDR3 consists of 15 residues. Germline V CDR1 and CDR2: GTSNPN, SVGIG (reference sequence). The germline V and J ends were trimmed by 1 base and 3 bases, with 15 bases remaining between them. The CDR3 bases are TGTGCCTGGAGTGCCCACCAAAACTGGGACACTGAAGCTTTCTTT. Its translation is CAWSAHQNWDTEAFF.

The V gene is TRBV7-2, the J gene TRBJ2-7; no definite D call. This CDR3 is built from 12 residues. The germline CDR1 and CDR2 sequences are SGHTA and FQGNSA. Deletions cut 10 bases from V and 5 bases from J, with 15 bases between. The CDR3 reads CANSLVTHEQYF. The CDR3 bases are TGTGCCAATAGCCTGGTTACCCACGAGCAGTACTTC.

The chain links TRBV6-5 to TRBJ2-7; 8 positions match TRBD2. Germline values: CDR1 MNHEY, CDR2 SVGAGI. Unmatched junction bases numbered 5, after V lost 2 bases and J lost 2 bases. The CDR3 totals 15 residues. The CDR3 DNA sequence: TGTGCCAGCAGTTACACACTAGCGGCGACCTACGAGCAGTACTTC. Translated: CASSYTLAATYEQYF.

With respect to this clone: The same CDR3 is also encoded by other DNA sequences in this sample. This rearrangement joins TRBV27 to TRBJ1-2; TRBD1 matches at 9 bases. The V and J ends lost 3 bases and 3 bases, in that order; junction bases with no gene match: 2. The CDR3 is made up of 14 amino acids. Per germline, CDR1 MNHEY and CDR2 SMNVEV (reference sequence). CDR3 in amino acids: CASSFTGGDYGYTF. In DNA, the CDR3 is TGTGCCAGCAGTTTCACAGGGGGCGACTATGGCTACACCTTC.

The chain is built from TRBV28 and TRBJ1-1; TRBD1 aligns across 9 bases. The length of the CDR3 is 16 residues. V shed 7 bases, J shed 2 bases, and the junction held 11 bases outside the gene matches. The V gene's germline CDR1 is MDHEN and CDR2 SYDVKM. The chain's CDR3 is CASTNRRDRVNTEAFF. The CDR3 DNA reads as TGTGCCAGCACTAACCGACGGGACAGGGTCAACACTGAAGCTTTCTTT. The whole variable domain, remainder taken from reference TRBV28 and TRBJ1-1, is DVKVTQSSRYLVKRTGEKVFLECVQDMDHENMFWYRQDPGLGLRLIYFSYDVKMKEKGDIPEGYSVSREKKERFSLILESASTNQTSMYLCASTNRRDRVNTEAFFGQGTRLTVV.

This chain links TRBV7-2 with TRBJ2-7; 13 positions agree with TRBD2. The CDR3 runs 15 residues. Germline trimming cut 5 bases from V and 5 bases from J; bases unmatched to any gene: 6. Germline V gene data show CDR1 as SGHTA and CDR2 as FQGNSA. The CDR3 is CASSPGLAGVHEQYF. CDR3 in DNA: TGTGCCAGCAGCCCAGGACTAGCGGGAGTACACGAGCAGTACTTC.

V gene TRBV28 combines with J gene TRBJ2-3; 8 positions agree with TRBD1. This CDR3 has 14 amino acids. In germline, CDR1 is MDHEN, CDR2 SYDVKM. V gave up 6 bases and J gave up 2 bases; unmatched junction bases: 4. The DNA of the CDR3 is TGTGCCAGCAGGCTGACAGGGGCCACAGATACGCAGTATTTT. Translated, it gives CASRLTGATDTQYF.

The J gene is TRBJ2-3, the V gene TRBV19; D unclear. This CDR3 is 13 amino acids long. V shed 5 bases and J shed 6 bases, with 12 bases lying between them. The germline V gene has CDR1 LNHDA and CDR2 SQIVND (reference sequence). DNA for the CDR3: TGTGCCAGTAGTTCCCAACTGGGTGATACGCAGTATTTT. Translated, it gives CASSSQLGDTQYF.

This clone was picked up one time. This rearrangement joins TRBV9 to TRBJ1-1, with TRBD1 matching over 10 bases. The CDR3 totals 16 residues. Germline lookup yields CDR1 SGDLS and CDR2 YYNGEE. V shed 0 bases and J 0 bases; nucleotides not matched to a gene: 2. CDR3 protein: CASSVGTGGMNTEAFF. Here the CDR3 DNA reads TGTGCCAGCAGCGTAGGGACAGGGGGTATGAACACTGAAGCTTTCTTT.

The V call is TRBV7-6, the J call TRBJ2-1, with 9 bases lining up with TRBD1. The CDR3 is 16 amino acids. V shed 1 base and J 9 bases; nucleotides not matched to a gene: 10. Germline V gives CDR1 SGHVS, CDR2 FNYEAQ. The DNA of the CDR3 is TGTGCCAGCAGCTTAGTCGCGACAGGGGGTGATCGTGAGCAGTTCTTC. Encoded protein: CASSLVATGGDREQFF.

V gene TRBV19 combines with J gene TRBJ1-1; D call uncertain. Germline CDR1 is LNHDA and CDR2 is SQIVND (reference sequence). V lost 11 bases, J lost 8 bases, and 15 bases lay in between. This CDR3 has 11 amino acids. The CDR3 region is CAVWARWEAFF. CDR3 nucleotide sequence: TGTGCCGTCTGGGCCCGCTGGGAAGCTTTCTTT.

The chain links TRBV6-1 to TRBJ1-5; D may be TRBD1 (5 bases). The CDR3 totals 14 residues. CDR1 is MNHNS, CDR2 SASEGT, per germline. The ends were cut back, 5 bases at V and 7 bases at J, with 15 bases in the middle. The CDR3 spells CASSRGSKVQPQHF. The CDR3 DNA sequence: TGTGCCAGCAGTCGGGGCAGTAAAGTCCAGCCCCAGCATTTT.

This sequence joins TRBV19 and TRBJ2-7; no firm D call. The CDR3 contains 14 residues. CDR1 is LNHDA and CDR2 is SQIVND in the germline V gene (reference sequence). Trimming shortened V by 5 bases and J by 2 bases, and 13 bases separated the two germline ends. The CDR3 is CASSSQEPTYEQYF. CDR3 sequence (DNA): TGTGCCAGTAGTTCTCAGGAACCAACCTACGAGCAGTACTTC.

The chain links TRBV21-1 to TRBJ2-5; TRBD2, the table's D call, lacks a check against the DNA. TRBV21-1 is a recognized pseudogene. The CDR3 is 18 residues long. DNA of the CDR3: TGTGCCAGCAGCATAAAGGGGGCCGGGACTAGCGGACAAGAGACCCAGTACTTC. Residues: CASSIKGAGTSGQETQYF.

The V and J genes are TRBV18 and TRBJ2-5; 9 bases align to TRBD1. V trimming: 3 bases; J trimming: 5 bases; junction bases outside the gene matches: 7. The CDR3 contains 15 residues. Germline V lookup: CDR1 KGHSH, CDR2 LQKENI. The CDR3 is CASSPSDRGWETQYF. The CDR3 coding sequence is TGTGCCAGCTCACCCTCGGACAGGGGATGGGAGACCCAGTACTTC.

The genes are TRBV7-2 and TRBJ2-7; the D is unclear. Germline V CDR1 and CDR2: SGHTA, FQGNSA. This CDR3 is built from 11 residues. Trimming shortened V by 1 base and J by 6 bases, and 4 bases separated the two germline ends. The DNA of the CDR3 is TGTGCCAGCAGCTTAGGGGCCGAGCAGTACTTC. Translating it yields CASSLGAEQYF.

The rearrangement joins TRBV11-2 to TRBJ2-3; D is unresolved. Germline V gene data show CDR1 as SGHAT and CDR2 as FQNNGV. CDR3 length equals 13 residues. The V end was cut by 2 bases, the J end by 5 bases, with 8 bases between. This CDR3 reads CASSLINGDTQYF. The CDR3 DNA is TGTGCCAGCAGCTTAATCAATGGAGATACGCAGTATTTT.

This sequence joins TRBV7-8 and TRBJ2-5, with D perhaps matching TRBD1 (6 bases). The assigned J gene may be wrong: the sequence end matches TRBJ2-7 better. CDR1 and CDR2 from the germline V gene are SGHVS and FQNEAQ. The CDR3 is 13 residues long. Here the CDR3 reads CASSRDNSYEQYF. The CDR3 DNA reads TGTGCCAGCAGTCGGGACAACTCCTACGAGCAGTACTTC.

The chain joins TRBV5-1 to TRBJ2-3; possibly TRBD2 for D (5 bases). Trimming cost V 0 bases and J 0 bases, with 8 bases left between them. From germline, CDR1 is SGHRS and CDR2 YFSETQ. This CDR3 is 15 amino acids long. CDR3 sequence (DNA): TGCGCCAGCAGCTTGGGGTGGACTAGCACAGATACGCAGTATTTT. This encodes CASSLGWTSTDTQYF.

This chain uses TRBV5-1 with TRBJ2-7; the D is unclear. Trimming cost V 2 bases and J 3 bases, with 12 bases left between them. Per the germline V gene, CDR1 is SGHRS and CDR2 is YFSETQ. This CDR3 comprises 14 residues. CDR3 sequence (DNA): TGCGCCAGCAGCTTCGTCGGATCGTTCTACGAGCAGTACTTC. Residues: CASSFVGSFYEQYF.

The sample holds a few counts of this clone. The chain employs TRBV4-1 and TRBJ1-5; D remains unclear. Germline CDR1 is MGHRA and CDR2 is YSYEKL. Trimming took off 0 bases at V and 3 bases at J, with 6 bases between the two ends. This CDR3 region has 14 residues. The CDR3 DNA is TGCGCCAGCAGCCAAGAACTCATCAATCAGCCCCAGCATTTT. This gives the protein CASSQELINQPQHF.

The genes are TRBV5-6 and TRBJ2-7; weak D call: TRBD1 (6 bases). CDR1 is SGHDT and CDR2 is YYEEEE in the germline V gene. The V end was cut by 5 bases, the J end by 0 bases, with 12 bases between. This CDR3 is built from 14 residues. CDR3 amino acids: CASSWSTGSYEQYF. CDR3 DNA sequence: TGTGCCAGCAGTTGGTCGACAGGCTCCTACGAGCAGTACTTC.

The chain is built from TRBV5-6 and TRBJ1-6; D gene uncertain. V was pared by 2 bases and J by 7 bases, with 4 bases between. Germline V gene sequence: CDR1 SGHDT, CDR2 YYEEEE. There are 12 residues in the CDR3. The CDR3 is CASSLGNSPLHF. The CDR3 nucleotides read TGTGCCAGCAGCTTAGGAAATTCACCCCTCCACTTT.

V and J are TRBV7-9 and TRBJ2-7; D call uncertain. V was shortened by 2 bases and J by 4 bases, with 15 bases between the two germline ends. The germline gives CDR1 SEHNR, CDR2 FQNEAQ (reference sequence). The CDR3 sequence is 15 residues long. The CDR3 bases are TGTGCCAGCAGCTTACGGGCACAAAAGCATTACGAGCAGTACTTC. Translated: CASSLRAQKHYEQYF.

V and J are TRBV13 and TRBJ2-2; 12 positions match TRBD2. V trimming: 5 bases; J trimming: 6 bases; junction bases outside the gene matches: 7. CDR1 and CDR2 (germline): PRHDT, FYEKMQ (reference sequence). The CDR3 loop spans 16 amino acids. The CDR3 region is CASSPRGLAGPGELFF. CDR3 nucleotide sequence: TGTGCCAGCAGCCCCCGAGGACTAGCGGGACCCGGGGAGCTGTTTTTT. The entire variable domain, with the rest obtained from reference TRBV13 and TRBJ2-2, is as follows: AAGVIQSPRHLIKEKRETATLKCYPIPRHDTVYWYQQGPGQDPQFLISFYEKMQSDKGSIPDRFSAQQFSDYHSELNMSSLELGDSALYFCASSPRGLAGPGELFFGEGSRLTVL.

V is TRBV27 and J is TRBJ2-7, with 9 positions matching TRBD2. The germline V gene encodes CDR1 MNHEY and CDR2 SMNVEV (reference sequence). This CDR3 has 14 amino acids. The ends lost 5 bases at V and 4 bases at J; junction bases unmatched: 6. Here the CDR3 DNA reads TGTGCCAGCAGTACCGGGACTAGCCTGTACGAGCAGTACTTC. It codes for CASSTGTSLYEQYF.